This T cell receptor (beta chain) was observed in a study of Graves' ophthalmopathy and Graves' hyperthyroidism. Study outcomes and limitations: This model predicted ophthalmopathy progression (sensitivity 70% to 71%, specificity roughly 72%).

Comment on this clonotype: What it recognizes is unknown.

Beta-chain TCR CDR3 regions were amplified from RNA transcripts. HTBI-primed RT-PCR formed the first round, and a multiplex PCR formed the second. One entry per CDR3 protein, called by TCRdb with MiXCR from the multiplex PCR reads. The data contain over a million distinct CDR3 sequences, 35% to 40% of them singletons. The J segment lost 2 bases and the V segment lost 2 bases, leaving 10 bases of the junction unmatched. The CDR3 has 18 residues. The germline V gene has CDR1 MNHNY and CDR2 SVGAGI (reference sequence). Input material: peripheral blood or thyroid tissue (not recorded which). The chain recombines TRBV6-6 with TRBJ2-5; 11 bases agree with TRBD2. The sequence was collected from an adult man with Graves' hyperthyroidism. The CDR3 sequence is CASSYTPPGTSGQETQYF. DNA of the CDR3: TGTGCCAGCAGTTACACACCGCCCGGGACTAGCGGACAAGAGACCCAGTACTTC.